These 24 T cell receptor beta chains share one sample of origin, sequenced in a study of cytomegalovirus exposure and HLA in healthy donors. PCR involved 60 Vbeta and 13 Jbeta primers. Clones were sequenced by immunoSEQ multiplex PCR, and TCRdb holds only the in-frame ones, with some missing. Here the sample spans 120,000 or so clones, more than 65% being singletons. Sample: PBMCs. All receptors derive from a man aged 25-40 years in good health and CMV-seropositive.

This clone has a handful of counts. The chain recombines TRBV6-6 with TRBJ1-1; D is unresolved. CDR1 MNHNY and CDR2 SVGAGI come from the germline V gene (reference sequence). With 2 bases removed from V and 4 bases from J, the gap between germline ends came to 8 bases. This CDR3 contains 13 residues. The CDR3 loop reads CASSYSIGTEAFF. The CDR3 region has the DNA TGTGCCAGCAGTTACAGTATCGGCACTGAAGCTTTCTTT.

In DNA, the CDR3 is TGTGCCAGCAGTCTGACAGTGACCGGGGAGCTGTTTTTT. Its translation is CASSLTVTGELFF. The gene calls are TRBV6-5 and TRBJ2-2; the D gene is possibly TRBD1 (5 bases). Germline loops: CDR1 MNHEY, CDR2 SVGAGI. The CDR3 covers 13 residues. Trimming pared 5 bases from V and 5 bases from J, leaving 9 bases between.

The rearrangement joins TRBV27 to TRBJ2-2, with D hard to call. The V gene's germline CDR1 is MNHEY and CDR2 SMNVEV (reference sequence). Trimming stripped 3 bases from V and 1 base from J, with 6 bases between. This CDR3 is 14 amino acids long. CDR3 in DNA: TGTGCCAGCAGTTTCAGTCGGAACACCGGGGAGCTGTTTTTT. This translates into CASSFSRNTGELFF.

The chain combines TRBV15 with TRBJ1-5; 7 bases line up with TRBD1. Germline V gene sequence: CDR1 LNHNV, CDR2 YYDKDF (reference sequence). Trimming took 0 bases from V and 3 from J; bases not matched to a gene: 8. The CDR3 has 17 residues. Here the CDR3 DNA reads TGTGCCACCAGCAGAGAGTGGGCAGGGACAGCCAATCAGCCCCAGCATTTT. Translated: CATSREWAGTANQPQHF.

The chain has TRBV11-2 and TRBJ2-7; 8 positions match TRBD1. This CDR3 has 15 residues. CDR1 is SGHAT, CDR2 FQNNGV, per germline. The ends lost 4 bases at V and 3 bases at J; junction bases unmatched: 8. The CDR3 DNA is TGTGCCAGCAGCTCACCCCGGGACAGGTACTACGAGCAGTACTTC. This encodes CASSSPRDRYYEQYF.

The chain couples TRBV27 to TRBJ2-3; 13 bases are shared with TRBD2. Looked up from germline, CDR1 is MNHEY and CDR2 is SMNVEV (reference sequence). The CDR3 totals 15 residues. With 6 bases clipped from V and 6 bases from J, the junction kept 6 bases outside the gene matches. The chain's CDR3 is CASSMTSGGSDTQYF. In DNA form, the CDR3 reads TGTGCCAGCAGCATGACTAGCGGGGGGTCTGATACGCAGTATTTT.

The chain carries TRBV4-2 and TRBJ2-5, with D unresolved. Trimming cost V 0 bases and J 5 bases, with 16 bases left between them. The CDR3 totals 16 residues. The V gene's germline CDR1 is LGHNA and CDR2 YNFKEQ. The CDR3 loop is CASSQEGPGTRETQYF. In DNA, the CDR3 is TGTGCCAGCAGCCAAGAAGGTCCGGGTACCCGGGAGACCCAGTACTTC.

V and J are TRBV29-1 and TRBJ1-1; 10 bases agree with TRBD1. The V gene end was trimmed by 4 bases and the J gene end by 8 bases; junction bases not matched to a gene: 7. This CDR3 has 13 residues. The germline gives CDR1 SQVTM, CDR2 ANQGSEA. The CDR3 here is CSVVLDRGREAFF. The CDR3 coding sequence is TGCAGCGTTGTGTTAGACAGGGGGCGCGAAGCTTTCTTT. The whole variable domain, filled in from reference TRBV29-1 and TRBJ1-1, reads SAVISQKPSRDICQRGTSLTIQCQVDSQVTMMFWYRQQPGQSLTLIATANQGSEATYESGFVIDKFPISRPNLTFSTLTVSNMSPEDSSIYLCSVVLDRGREAFFGQGTRLTVV.

In DNA form, the CDR3 reads TGTGCCAGCAGCATAGGACAGGGACAGGCCTACGAGCAGTACTTC. Translated: CASSIGQGQAYEQYF. The chain employs TRBV11-3 and TRBJ2-7; 8 nucleotides line up with TRBD1. Germline CDR1 and CDR2: SGHNT and YENEEA. CDR3 length: 15 residues. Unmatched junction bases numbered 8, after V lost 5 bases and J lost 2 bases.

Only one count was recorded for this clone. The chain couples TRBV29-1 to TRBJ1-1; the D gene is possibly TRBD1 (6 bases). With 3 bases removed from V and 3 bases from J, the gap between germline ends came to 11 bases. This CDR3 has 13 amino acids. Germline lookup yields CDR1 SQVTM and CDR2 ANQGSEA. CDR3: CSVETGRDTEAFF. The CDR3 region has the DNA TGCAGCGTTGAGACAGGCCGGGACACTGAAGCTTTCTTT.

This sequence joins TRBV5-1 and TRBJ2-7; unclear D gene. Per germline, CDR1 SGHRS and CDR2 YFSETQ. The CDR3 length is 15 residues. Deletions cut 0 bases from V and 3 bases from J, with 13 bases between. Written as DNA, the CDR3 is TGCGCCAGCAGCTTGGCCCCAGGCTCCCACTACGAGCAGTACTTC. It is translated as CASSLAPGSHYEQYF.

By share, this clone counts as medium-sized. This chain uses TRBV2 with TRBJ2-4; 8 bases are a match to TRBD2. In germline, CDR1 is SNHLY, CDR2 FYNNEI. The CDR3 covers 15 residues. The J segment lost 3 bases and the V segment lost 3 bases, leaving 4 bases of the junction unmatched. CDR3 sequence: CASSDVSGDKNIQYF. Written as DNA, the CDR3 is TGTGCCAGCAGTGACGTTAGCGGGGACAAAAACATTCAGTACTTC.

The V gene is TRBV6-4, the J gene TRBJ2-7, with 7 bases matching TRBD1. Looked up from germline, CDR1 is MRHNA and CDR2 is SNTAGT. Unmatched junction bases numbered 8, after V lost 7 bases and J lost 2 bases. The CDR3 length is 14 residues. The CDR3 reads CASKKDRDTYEQYF. The CDR3 nucleotides are TGTGCCAGCAAAAAAGACAGGGACACCTACGAGCAGTACTTC.

The rearrangement links TRBV6-6 to TRBJ1-2; D gene ambiguous. Germline V lookup: CDR1 MNHNY, CDR2 SVGAGI (reference sequence). Trimming removed 0 bases from V and 4 bases from J, with 9 bases in between. CDR3 length: 14 amino acids. In nucleotides, the CDR3 is TGTGCCAGCAGTTACTCTCCAGTTGCCTATGGCTACACCTTC. Translating gives CASSYSPVAYGYTF.

The chain carries TRBV7-9 and TRBJ1-1; the D is unclear. CDR3 length equals 14 residues. V lost 6 bases and J 1 base, leaving 12 bases between the germline ends. CDR1 is SEHNR, CDR2 FQNEAQ, per germline (reference sequence). CDR3 sequence reads: CASRREGGNTEAFF. For the CDR3, the DNA is TGTGCCAGCAGAAGGGAGGGAGGGAACACTGAAGCTTTCTTT.

This chain links TRBV7-3 with TRBJ2-5; D perhaps matches TRBD2 (6 bases). The V and J ends lost 5 bases and 5 bases respectively, with 27 bases between them. The germline V gene has CDR1 SGHTA and CDR2 FQGTGA. The CDR3 extends over 18 amino acids. Here the CDR3 reads CASSPHGAGAGGLETQYF. In nucleotides, the CDR3 is TGTGCCAGCAGCCCCCACGGAGCCGGGGCAGGAGGGTTGGAGACCCAGTACTTC.

The V and J genes are TRBV27 and TRBJ2-7, with 9 bases identical to TRBD2. CDR3 length equals 15 residues. V was clipped by 1 base and J by 3 bases; unmatched bases: 4. CDR1 and CDR2 from the germline V gene are MNHEY and SMNVEV (reference sequence). The CDR3 protein is CASSLLAGALYEQYF. CDR3 nucleotides: TGTGCCAGCAGTTTATTAGCGGGGGCACTCTACGAGCAGTACTTC.

The chain links TRBV11-3 to TRBJ2-7, with D possibly TRBD1 on 6 matching bases. V gave up 0 bases and J gave up 4 bases, with 10 bases separating them. Germline CDR1 SGHNT, CDR2 YENEEA. This CDR3 is built from 14 residues. The CDR3 region is CASSLDEGGYEQYF. The CDR3 bases are TGTGCCAGCAGCTTAGATGAAGGGGGTTACGAGCAGTACTTC.

V and J are TRBV21-1 and TRBJ2-5; the DNA was not compared with TRBD1, the D call given in the table. TRBV21-1 is a recognized pseudogene. The CDR3 contains 14 residues. The CDR3 nucleotides are TGTGCCAGCAGCAAAAAAGACAGGGGAGAGACCCAGTACTTC. Its translation is CASSKKDRGETQYF.

The CDR3 loop is CAWREGFYGYTF. Written as DNA, the CDR3 is TGTGCCTGGAGGGAGGGGTTCTATGGCTACACCTTC. This sequence joins TRBV30 and TRBJ1-2, with D tentatively TRBD1 (5 bases). Trimming left V 3 bases short and J 4 bases short, with 9 bases between. The CDR3 runs 12 residues. Germline CDR1 GTSNPN, CDR2 SVGIG (reference sequence).

The chain carries TRBV10-2 and TRBJ2-7; 11 positions match TRBD2. The V and J ends lost 10 bases and 7 bases, in that order; junction bases with no gene match: 12. The CDR3 has 14 residues. CDR1 and CDR2 from the germline V gene are WSHSY and SAAADI. The CDR3 DNA reads as TGCGCCACCTCCCTACTAGCGGGGGTGGGGGAGCAGTACTTC. It codes for CATSLLAGVGEQYF.

This clone was observed a single time. The rearrangement uses TRBV19 and TRBJ2-3; 11 bases are shared with TRBD1. CDR1 and CDR2 (germline): LNHDA, SQIVND (reference sequence). V lost 3 bases and J lost 6; bases outside the gene matches: 2. The length of the CDR3 is 14 residues. CDR3 residues: CASSMDRGQDTQYF. CDR3 nucleotide sequence: TGTGCCAGTAGTATGGACAGGGGGCAGGATACGCAGTATTTT.

The V gene is TRBV9, the J gene TRBJ1-6; D is undetermined. Between the trimmed V and J ends, which lost 0 bases and 7 bases, there was a span of 8 bases. Germline CDR1 SGDLS, CDR2 YYNGEE. This CDR3 spans 14 amino acids. DNA for the CDR3: TGTGCCAGCAGCGTAGAAGCACGGAATTCACCCCTCCACTTT. Encoded protein: CASSVEARNSPLHF.

The chain uses TRBV19 and TRBJ2-6, with 8 bases identical to TRBD1. This CDR3 spans 15 amino acids. V lost 6 bases, J lost 2 bases, and 3 bases stayed unmatched. Germline V gene lookup returns CDR1 LNHDA and CDR2 SQIVND (reference sequence). The CDR3 sequence: CASRIQGAGANVLTF. The CDR3 DNA reads TGTGCCAGTAGAATACAGGGGGCTGGGGCCAACGTCCTGACTTTC.